The present T cell receptor beta chain was sequenced within a study of technical replicates of blood from a few donors. The CDR3 loop spans 18 amino acids. Germline CDR1 and CDR2: LGHNA and YNFKEQ. The ends were cut back, 0 bases at V and 4 bases at J, with 21 bases in the middle. TCRdb's copy holds only in-frame clones and misses some; the assay was immunoSEQ multiplex PCR. The table shows 60,000 to 65,000 clones, with around 92% occurring only once. Sequenced: PBMCs. The source is a human donor in good health. Some clones in this sample may be carry-over from other donors' samples. This rearrangement joins TRBV4-2 to TRBJ1-1; D is perhaps TRBD1 (5 bases). The CDR3 spells CASSQDWLTAGSGTEAFF. The CDR3 DNA sequence: TGTGCCAGCAGCCAAGATTGGTTGACAGCGGGGTCGGGCACTGAAGCTTTCTTT.